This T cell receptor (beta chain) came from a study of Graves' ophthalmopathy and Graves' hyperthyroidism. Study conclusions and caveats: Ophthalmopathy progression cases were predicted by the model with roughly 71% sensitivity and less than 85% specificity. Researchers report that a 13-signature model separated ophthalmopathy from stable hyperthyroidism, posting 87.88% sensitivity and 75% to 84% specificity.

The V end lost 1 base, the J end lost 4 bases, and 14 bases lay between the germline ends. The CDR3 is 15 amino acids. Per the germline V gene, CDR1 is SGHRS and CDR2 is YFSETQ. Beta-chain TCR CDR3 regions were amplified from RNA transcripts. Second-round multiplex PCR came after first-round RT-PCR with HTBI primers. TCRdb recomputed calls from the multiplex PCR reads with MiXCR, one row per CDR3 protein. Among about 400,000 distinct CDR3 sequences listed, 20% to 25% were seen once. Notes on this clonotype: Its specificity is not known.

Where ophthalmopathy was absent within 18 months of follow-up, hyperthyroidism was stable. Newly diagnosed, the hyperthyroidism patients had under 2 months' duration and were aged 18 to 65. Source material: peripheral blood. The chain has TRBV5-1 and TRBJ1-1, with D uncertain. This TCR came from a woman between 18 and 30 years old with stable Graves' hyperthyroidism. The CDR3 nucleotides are TGCGCCAGCAGCTTGATCGGGGAATGGAGCACTGAAGCTTTCTTT. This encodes CASSLIGEWSTEAFF. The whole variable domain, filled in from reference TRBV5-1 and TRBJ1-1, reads KAGVTQTPRYLIKTRGQQVTLSCSPISGHRSVSWYQQTPGQGLQFLFEYFSETQRNKGNFPGRFSGRQFSNSRSEMNVSTLELGDSALYLCASSLIGEWSTEAFFGQGTRLTVV.